The 4 T cell receptor beta chains presented below share a single source sample, sequenced in a study of immune heterogeneity within non-small cell lung tumors. A first 10-cycle multiplex round used 32 V-gene and 13 J-gene primers on TCR beta CDR3. From the multiplex PCR reads, TCRdb called clonotypes with MiXCR, one entry per CDR3 protein. The data contain 30,000 to 40,000 distinct CDR3 sequences, around 30% of them singletons. Bulk tumor genomic DNA constituted the template, at around 600 ng per sample. Biopsies that were spaced far apart were taken, several per primary tumor, during surgery. Each patient presented with untreated, newly diagnosed non-small cell lung cancer and received curative surgery. The sequenced sample was lung tumor tissue. The receptors derive from a man aged 40-49 years with non-small cell lung cancer.

The chain is built from TRBV4-1 and TRBJ2-5, with no clear D. Germline V lookup: CDR1 MGHRA, CDR2 YSYEKL. V lost 0 bases and J 5 bases, leaving 10 bases between the germline ends. CDR3 length: 14 amino acids. The CDR3 DNA sequence: TGCGCCAGCAGCCAAGAAAGTACCGGGGAGACCCAGTACTTC. Translating it yields CASSQESTGETQYF.

This clonotype has at least ten counts. V gene TRBV12-3 or TRBV12-4 combines with J gene TRBJ2-5; D is unresolved. This CDR3 is 12 amino acids long. The ends were cut back, 2 bases at V and 5 bases at J, with 6 bases in the middle. The CDR3 is CASSLNGETQYF. In nucleotides, the CDR3 is TGTGCCAGCAGTTTAAATGGCGAGACCCAGTACTTC.

In its sample, this clonotype was seen many times. The chain couples TRBV20-1 to TRBJ1-5; D perhaps matches TRBD1 (6 bases). Looked up from germline, CDR1 is DFQATT and CDR2 is SNEGSKA (reference sequence). The CDR3 runs 14 residues. The germline V and J ends were trimmed by 5 bases and 5 bases, with 16 bases remaining between them. The CDR3 is CSAGERGIYQPQHF. The CDR3 nucleotides read TGCAGTGCTGGGGAGAGGGGGATCTATCAGCCCCAGCATTTT.

This chain connects TRBV11-2 to TRBJ2-7; D gene uncertain. The germline V gene encodes CDR1 SGHAT and CDR2 FQNNGV. Trimming stripped 7 bases from V and 4 bases from J, with 8 bases between. CDR3 length: 11 residues. CDR3 amino acids: CASILLYEQYF. CDR3 DNA sequence: TGTGCCAGCATCCTACTTTACGAGCAGTACTTC.